The clone carrying this T cell receptor (beta chain) was detected a few times. This sample was taken from a study of blood T cell repertoires in COVID-19. The repertoire was sequenced with immunoSEQ multiplex PCR; TCRdb's copy has only in-frame clones and lacks some. The repertoire includes roughly 130,000 clones, less than 90% of them detected once, and roughly an eighth sits in the top ten. CDR3 size: 14 residues. CDR1 and CDR2 from the germline V gene are SEHNR and FQNEAQ (reference sequence). V was shortened by 1 base and J by 2 bases, with 9 bases between the two germline ends. The sample consisted of peripheral blood. This receptor was identified in a young woman who had recovered from COVID-19. This chain connects TRBV7-9 to TRBJ2-7; a weak D match, TRBD1 (5 bases). The CDR3 sequence is CASSLGQGTYEQYF. The CDR3 DNA is TGTGCCAGCAGCTTAGGCCAGGGTACCTACGAGCAGTACTTC.